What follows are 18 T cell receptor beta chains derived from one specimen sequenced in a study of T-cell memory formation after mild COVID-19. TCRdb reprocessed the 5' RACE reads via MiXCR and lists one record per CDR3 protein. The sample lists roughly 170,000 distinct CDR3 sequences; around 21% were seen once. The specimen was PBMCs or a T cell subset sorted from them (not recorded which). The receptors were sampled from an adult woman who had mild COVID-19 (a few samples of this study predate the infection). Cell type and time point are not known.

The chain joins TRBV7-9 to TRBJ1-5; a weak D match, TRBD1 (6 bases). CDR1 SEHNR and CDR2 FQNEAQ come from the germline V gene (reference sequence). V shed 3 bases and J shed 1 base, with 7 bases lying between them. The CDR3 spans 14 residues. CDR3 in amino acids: CASSFGQSNQPQHF. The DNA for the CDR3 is TGTGCCAGCAGCTTTGGACAGAGCAATCAGCCCCAGCATTTT.

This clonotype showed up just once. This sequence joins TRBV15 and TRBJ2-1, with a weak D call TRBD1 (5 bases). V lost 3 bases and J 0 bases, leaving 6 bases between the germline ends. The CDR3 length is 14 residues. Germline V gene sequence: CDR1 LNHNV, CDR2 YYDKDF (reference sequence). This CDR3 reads CATSSQGSYNEQFF. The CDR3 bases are TGTGCCACCAGCAGTCAGGGCTCCTACAATGAGCAGTTCTTC.

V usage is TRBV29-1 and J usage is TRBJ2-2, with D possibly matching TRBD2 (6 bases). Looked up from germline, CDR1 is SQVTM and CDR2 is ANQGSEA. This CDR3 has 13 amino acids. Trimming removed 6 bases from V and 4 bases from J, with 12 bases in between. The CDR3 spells CSVPGVGTGELFF. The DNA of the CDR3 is TGCAGCGTCCCGGGAGTCGGCACCGGGGAGCTGTTTTTT.

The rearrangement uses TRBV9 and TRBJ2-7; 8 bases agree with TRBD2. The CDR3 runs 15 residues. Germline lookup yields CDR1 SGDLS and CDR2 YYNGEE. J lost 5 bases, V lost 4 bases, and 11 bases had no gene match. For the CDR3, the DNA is TGTGCCAGCAGCCCCTCTGGTAGCGGGATCCACGAGCAGTACTTC. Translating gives CASSPSGSGIHEQYF.

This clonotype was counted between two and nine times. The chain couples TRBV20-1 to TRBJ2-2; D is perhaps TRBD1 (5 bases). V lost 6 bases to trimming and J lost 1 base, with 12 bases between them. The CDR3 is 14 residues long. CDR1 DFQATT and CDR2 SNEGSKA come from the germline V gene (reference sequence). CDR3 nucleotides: TGCAGTGCCCTGAAACAGGTGAACACCGGGGAGCTGTTTTTT. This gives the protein CSALKQVNTGELFF.

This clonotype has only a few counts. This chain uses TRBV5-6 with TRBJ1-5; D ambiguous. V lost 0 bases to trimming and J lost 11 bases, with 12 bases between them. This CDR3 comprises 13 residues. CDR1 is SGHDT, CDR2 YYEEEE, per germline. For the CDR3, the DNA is TGTGCCAGCAGCTTGGGGGTGGGGTCCGCCCAGCATTTT. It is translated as CASSLGVGSAQHF.

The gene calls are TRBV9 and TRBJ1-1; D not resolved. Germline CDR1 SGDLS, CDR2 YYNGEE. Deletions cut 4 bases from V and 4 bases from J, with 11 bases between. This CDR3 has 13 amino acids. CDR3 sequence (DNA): TGTGCCAGCAGCACCCCCGATACCACTGAAGCTTTCTTT. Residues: CASSTPDTTEAFF.

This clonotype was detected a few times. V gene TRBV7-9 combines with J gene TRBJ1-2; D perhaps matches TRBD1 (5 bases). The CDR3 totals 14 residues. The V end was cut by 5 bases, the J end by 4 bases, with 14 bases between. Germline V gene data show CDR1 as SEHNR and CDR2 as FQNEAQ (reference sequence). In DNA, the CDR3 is TGTGCCAGCAGCATCCCCGGGACCACCTATGGCTACACCTTC. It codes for CASSIPGTTYGYTF.

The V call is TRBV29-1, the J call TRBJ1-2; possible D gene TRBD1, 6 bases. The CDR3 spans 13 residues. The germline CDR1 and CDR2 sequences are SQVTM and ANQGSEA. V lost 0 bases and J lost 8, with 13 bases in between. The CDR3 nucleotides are TGCAGCGTTGAAGATGATACAGGGATAGGCTACACCTTC. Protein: CSVEDDTGIGYTF.

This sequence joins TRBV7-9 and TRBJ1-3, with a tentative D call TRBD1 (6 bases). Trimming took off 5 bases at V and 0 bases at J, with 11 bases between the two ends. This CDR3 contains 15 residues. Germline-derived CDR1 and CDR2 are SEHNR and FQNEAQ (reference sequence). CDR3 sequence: CASSARTDSGNTIYF. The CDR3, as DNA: TGTGCCAGCAGCGCCAGGACAGACTCTGGAAACACCATATATTTT.

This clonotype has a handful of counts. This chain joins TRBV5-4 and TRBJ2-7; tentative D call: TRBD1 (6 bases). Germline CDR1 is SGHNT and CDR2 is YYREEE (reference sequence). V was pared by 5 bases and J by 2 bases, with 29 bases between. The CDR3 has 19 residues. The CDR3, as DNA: TGTGCCAGCAGTTTTCGGGCCTTACAGGGATCAGGTCGGGCCTACGAGCAGTACTTC. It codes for CASSFRALQGSGRAYEQYF.

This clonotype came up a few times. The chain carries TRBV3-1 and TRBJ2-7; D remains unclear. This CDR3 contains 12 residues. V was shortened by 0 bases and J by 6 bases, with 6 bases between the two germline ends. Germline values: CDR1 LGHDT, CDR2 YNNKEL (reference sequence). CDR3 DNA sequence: TGTGCCAGCAGCCAAGATCGCGGCGAGCAGTACTTC. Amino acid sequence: CASSQDRGEQYF.

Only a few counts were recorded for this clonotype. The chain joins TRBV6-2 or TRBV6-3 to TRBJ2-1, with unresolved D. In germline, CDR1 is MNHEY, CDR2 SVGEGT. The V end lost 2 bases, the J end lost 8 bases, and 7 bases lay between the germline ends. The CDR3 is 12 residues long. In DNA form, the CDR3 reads TGTGCCAGCAGTTACCTTGGGGATGAGCAGTTCTTC. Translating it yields CASSYLGDEQFF.

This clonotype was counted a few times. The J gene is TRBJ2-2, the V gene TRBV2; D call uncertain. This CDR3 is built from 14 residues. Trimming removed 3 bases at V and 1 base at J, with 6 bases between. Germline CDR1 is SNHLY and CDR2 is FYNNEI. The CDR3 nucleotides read TGTGCCAGCAGTGACGGCGGGAACACCGGGGAGCTGTTTTTT. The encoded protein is CASSDGGNTGELFF. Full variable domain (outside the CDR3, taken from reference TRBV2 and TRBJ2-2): EPEVTQTPSHQVTQMGQEVILRCVPISNHLYFYWYRQILGQKVEFLVSFYNNEISEKSEIFDDQFSVERPDGSNFTLKIRSTKLEDSAMYFCASSDGGNTGELFFGEGSRLTVL.

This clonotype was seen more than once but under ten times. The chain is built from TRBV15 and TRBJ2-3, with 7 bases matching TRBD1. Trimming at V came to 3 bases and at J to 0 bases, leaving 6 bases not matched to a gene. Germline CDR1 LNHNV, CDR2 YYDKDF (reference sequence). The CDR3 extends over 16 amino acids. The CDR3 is CATSSVWTGSTDTQYF. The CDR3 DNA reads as TGTGCCACCAGCAGTGTGTGGACAGGAAGCACAGATACGCAGTATTTT.

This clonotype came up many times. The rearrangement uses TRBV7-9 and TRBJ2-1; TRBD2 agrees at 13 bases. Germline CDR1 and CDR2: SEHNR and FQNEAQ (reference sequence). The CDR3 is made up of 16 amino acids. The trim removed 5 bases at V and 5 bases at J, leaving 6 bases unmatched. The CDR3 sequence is CASSPIGLAGDNEQFF. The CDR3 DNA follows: TGTGCCAGCAGCCCCATTGGACTAGCGGGAGACAATGAGCAGTTCTTC.

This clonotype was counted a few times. The CDR3 here is CATSRDRGLGNEQFF. CDR3 coding DNA: TGTGCCACCAGCAGAGATCGAGGATTGGGAAATGAGCAGTTCTTC. The chain combines TRBV15 with TRBJ2-1; no reliable D call. Trimming left V 0 bases short and J 7 bases short, with 13 bases between. The CDR3 loop spans 15 amino acids. Germline-derived CDR1 and CDR2 are LNHNV and YYDKDF (reference sequence).

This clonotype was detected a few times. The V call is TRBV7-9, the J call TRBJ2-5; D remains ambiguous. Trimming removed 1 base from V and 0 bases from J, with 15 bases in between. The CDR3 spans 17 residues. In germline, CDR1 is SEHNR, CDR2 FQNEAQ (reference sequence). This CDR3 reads CASSLGPGYSHQETQYF. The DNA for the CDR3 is TGTGCCAGCAGCTTAGGTCCCGGTTACAGTCACCAAGAGACCCAGTACTTC.